The present entry profiles one T cell receptor (beta chain) with its context. What it binds is unknown. The germline V gene encodes CDR1 LGHNA and CDR2 YNFKEQ. The germline V and J ends were trimmed by 2 bases and 2 bases, with 7 bases remaining between them. The CDR3 extends over 14 amino acids. This sample stems from a study of response to subunit inactivated influenza vaccine. TCRdb independently ran MiXCR on the RT-PCR reads; one entry per CDR3 protein. The data show roughly 780,000 distinct CDR3 sequences, with about 18% seen just once and roughly a tenth held by the top ten. Study results and limitations: Only a handful of new T cells, the authors suggested, are recruited with each seasonal influenza vaccination.

The TCR originated in a man aged 45-65 years who received an inactivated influenza vaccine. Here the sequenced sample was PBMCs from blood, taken roughly 5 days after vaccination. The genes are TRBV4-2 and TRBJ1-5, with no clear D. The CDR3 loop is CASSQTEGNQPQHF. CDR3 in DNA: TGTGCCAGCAGCCAAACGGAGGGCAATCAGCCCCAGCATTTT.